The sample holds a few counts of the clone carrying this TCR beta chain. This CDR3 is 14 amino acids long. The germline V gene encodes CDR1 DFQATT and CDR2 SNEGSKA (reference sequence). J lost 0 bases, V lost 2 bases, and 2 bases had no gene match. TCRdb re-analysed the 5' RACE reads in MiXCR, keeping a single row per CDR3 protein. The repertoire holds about 340,000 distinct CDR3 sequences, with 9% to 15% as singletons. This entry is derived from a study of identical twins. The sample also formed part of further work on yellow fever vaccine responses in identical twins.

Sequencing input: CD8+ T cells sorted from blood. The rearrangement links TRBV20-1 to TRBJ2-3; TRBD2 aligns across 7 bases. The TCR originated in a woman aged 18-29 years in good health. The CDR3 reads CSARTSVSTDTQYF. The CDR3 DNA is TGCAGTGCTAGAACTAGCGTTAGCACAGATACGCAGTATTTT.